This T cell receptor (beta chain) was captured by sequencing in a study of CD8+ T cells in alopecia areata. It was cDNA, reverse transcribed from extracted RNA, that served as the sequencing template. Data came from immunoSEQ multiplex PCR; TCRdb stores just in-frame clones and leaves some out. The repertoire holds around 100,000 clones, with around 86% as singletons. Treatment of the sample: oral pan-JAK inhibitor, 5-10 mg twice daily. This clone turned up a few times. CDR3 length equals 12 residues. The V end was cut by 4 bases, the J end by 2 bases, with 8 bases between. In germline, CDR1 is SQVTM, CDR2 ANQGSEA.

The chain has TRBV29-1 and TRBJ2-5; D is possibly TRBD1 (6 bases). The sequence was collected from a human donor with alopecia areata. The sample was CD8+ T cells sorted from blood, taken at approximately week 31, from a patient treated with tofacitinib. In DNA, the CDR3 is TGCAGCGTTGTTGGACAGCAAGAGACCCAGTACTTC. As protein: CSVVGQQETQYF.